Below are 9 T cell receptor beta chains sequenced from a single sample in a study of blood T cell repertoires in COVID-19. The assay was immunoSEQ multiplex PCR, and TCRdb's table has in-frame clones only and misses some. There are a few hundred thousand clones in the sample; about 80% occur only once, and over 7.5% lies in the top ten. Sequencing was done on a sample of peripheral blood. All receptors come from a man at least 80 years old with acute or convalescent COVID-19.

This sequence joins TRBV6-5 and TRBJ1-1; D may be TRBD1 (5 bases). Trimming left V 7 bases short and J 4 bases short, with 16 bases between. There are 14 residues in the CDR3. Per the germline V gene, CDR1 is MNHEY and CDR2 is SVGAGI. The CDR3 bases are TGTGCCAGCATAGGAGGGGAGTGGTCCACTGAAGCTTTCTTT. Protein sequence: CASIGGEWSTEAFF.

V is TRBV12-3 or TRBV12-4 and J is TRBJ1-1; a possible D gene is TRBD1 (5 bases). The V gene lost 5 bases and the J gene lost 7 bases, with 11 bases spanning the gap. The CDR3 runs to 12 residues. In DNA, the CDR3 is TGTGCCAGCAGTGGGGGGTACGGTGAAGCTTTCTTT. Translated, it gives CASSGGYGEAFF.

Notes on this clone: The same CDR3 is also encoded by other DNA sequences in this sample. The genes are TRBV30 and TRBJ1-5; D is perhaps TRBD1 (6 bases). CDR1 is GTSNPN and CDR2 is SVGIG in the germline V gene (reference sequence). The germline V and J ends were trimmed by 2 bases and 7 bases, with 12 bases remaining between them. This CDR3 is built from 13 residues. CDR3 in DNA: TGTGCCTGGAGTAAACAGGGTGGACAGCCCCAGCATTTT. This gives the protein CAWSKQGGQPQHF.

The rearrangement links TRBV7-9 to TRBJ1-4, with D unresolved. Trimming left V 3 bases short and J 5 bases short, with 13 bases between. Germline V lookup: CDR1 SEHNR, CDR2 FQNEAQ (reference sequence). This CDR3 contains 15 residues. CDR3 residues: CASSFSQSPNEKLFF. The CDR3 DNA follows: TGTGCCAGCAGCTTTTCACAGTCCCCGAATGAAAAACTGTTTTTT.

V is TRBV5-1 and J is TRBJ1-2; 9 bases agree with TRBD1. CDR3 length: 13 amino acids. The germline gives CDR1 SGHRS, CDR2 YFSETQ. The V and J ends lost 2 bases and 6 bases, in that order; junction bases with no gene match: 2. The CDR3 sequence is CASSLTGGHGYTF. For the CDR3, the DNA is TGCGCCAGCAGCTTAACAGGGGGCCATGGCTACACCTTC. Combining the CDR3 with reference TRBV5-1 and TRBJ1-2 gives the whole variable domain KAGVTQTPRYLIKTRGQQVTLSCSPISGHRSVSWYQQTPGQGLQFLFEYFSETQRNKGNFPGRFSGRQFSNSRSEMNVSTLELGDSALYLCASSLTGGHGYTFGSGTRLTVV.

The chain combines TRBV30 with TRBJ1-5; D is uncertain. The CDR3 runs 15 residues. V shed 8 bases and J shed 2 bases, with 19 bases lying between them. CDR1 and CDR2 (germline): GTSNPN, SVGIG (reference sequence). The CDR3 loop is CAKRYPGVGNQPQHF. DNA of the CDR3: TGTGCCAAAAGATATCCCGGGGTTGGCAATCAGCCCCAGCATTTT.

The J gene is TRBJ2-1, the V gene TRBV10-1, with TRBD2 matching over 16 bases. Germline CDR1 is WNHNN and CDR2 is SYGVQD (reference sequence). The CDR3 is 16 amino acids. J lost 9 bases, V lost 5 bases, and 7 bases had no gene match. The CDR3 here is CASSTGTSGGAGEQFF. Written as DNA, the CDR3 is TGCGCCAGCAGTACCGGGACTAGCGGGGGGGCCGGTGAGCAGTTCTTC.

The chain carries TRBV5-6 and TRBJ2-7; 14 bases are a match to TRBD2. The CDR3 runs to 17 residues. Germline V gene data show CDR1 as SGHDT and CDR2 as YYEEEE. The V gene end was trimmed by 4 bases and the J gene end by 6 bases; junction bases not matched to a gene: 12. The CDR3 region has the DNA TGTGCCAGCAGCCCGGGACTAGCGGGAGTGAGTCTCAGCGAGCAGTACTTC. The encoded protein is CASSPGLAGVSLSEQYF.

Concerning this clone: Other nucleotide sequences in the sample specify the same CDR3. The genes are TRBV18 and TRBJ1-2, with 7 bases lining up with TRBD1. This CDR3 spans 15 amino acids. CDR1 is KGHSH, CDR2 LQKENI, per germline. With V trimmed by 0 bases and J by 2 bases, 3 bases remained unmatched. In DNA, the CDR3 is TGTGCCAGCTCACCACCGGGACAGAGCAACTATGGCTACACCTTC. Protein sequence: CASSPPGQSNYGYTF.